This TCR beta chain is from a study of cytomegalovirus exposure and HLA in healthy donors. The wider study: Across about 400 genotyped donors, 65% to 90% landed in the Caucasian-associated ancestry cluster. Study results and caveats: After further analysis at a later stage, roughly 16,000 TCR beta sequences were associated with HLA alleles at 0.05 false discovery rate. V- and J-gene trimming in TCR beta was tied to a missense DCLRE1C variant by an analysis performed later.

The table lists this clone with a few counts. Antigen unknown. With 60 Vbeta and 13 Jbeta primers, the PCR was carried out. TCRdb's table, derived via immunoSEQ multiplex PCR, lists solely in-frame clones and lacks some. The sample consists of tens of thousands of clones, 65% to 80% of them appearing once. The CDR3 is 14 residues long. V lost 4 bases, J lost 8 bases, and 10 bases stayed unmatched. Germline V gives CDR1 GTSNPN, CDR2 SVGIG (reference sequence). V gene TRBV30 combines with J gene TRBJ1-4, with 7 bases identical to TRBD1. The TCR comes from a man between 35 and 55 years old in good health and CMV-seropositive. Sequencing was carried out using PBMCs. CDR3 sequence: CAWNRDSSQEKLFF. The CDR3 DNA is TGTGCCTGGAACCGGGACAGCTCTCAGGAAAAACTGTTTTTT.